Sequencing of this T cell receptor (beta chain) was carried out in a study of blood T cell repertoires in COVID-19. Study information: The United States, Italy and Spain provided the acute and convalescent COVID-19 samples. From T cells, B-cell-depleted T cells, or PBMCs came the material, which was cDNA or gDNA.

Per the original data handling: It was from reference gene primer amplification that nucleated cell counts were estimated. TCRdb keeps only in-frame clones here, not all; method: immunoSEQ multiplex PCR. The V and J calls and clone size were taken over from that table, and D and trimming were inferred from the DNA. The sample holds 170,000 or so clones; around nine tenths are singletons and the top ten take roughly 0.85%. V lost 4 bases, J lost 5 bases, and 5 bases stayed unmatched. This CDR3 has 14 residues. Germline CDR1 and CDR2: KGHDR and SFDVKD. The TCR was taken from a woman under 30 who had recovered from COVID-19. The source material was peripheral blood. The rearrangement uses TRBV24-1 and TRBJ2-7, with TRBD1 matching over 9 bases. The CDR3 spells CATSDRTGVDEQYF. In nucleotides, the CDR3 is TGTGCCACCAGTGACAGGACAGGGGTGGACGAGCAGTACTTC.